This TCR beta chain was captured in a study of T-cell reconstitution after alpha-beta-depleted transplantation in children. General observations from the study: Newly produced T cells mostly accounted for T-cell counts and diversity one year post-transplant. Several patients had high TCRbeta diversity at day 60; it came from surviving recipient T cells and thymic progenitors. Reportedly, alpha-beta T cells present about two months post-transplant originated from several hundred expanded clones of graft origin.

It was with unique molecular identifiers that the TCRbeta library was prepared. TCRdb redid the calling of the PCR reads with MiXCR, one entry per CDR3 protein. The sample consists of about 610,000 distinct CDR3 sequences, 25% to 30% of them appearing once. On this clonotype: Its cognate antigen is unknown.

This clonotype originated in a boy younger than two with Wiskott-Aldrich syndrome, due to receive a stem cell transplant. This material consisted of PBMCs, taken before TCRalphabeta/CD19-depleted stem cell transplant.

The CDR3 bases are TGTGCCAGCAGTTTACCAGGGGGCTACACTGAAGCTTTCTTT. Its protein product is CASSLPGGYTEAFF. This chain joins TRBV12-3 or TRBV12-4 and TRBJ1-1, with 8 bases that match TRBD1. The CDR3 runs 14 residues. The J segment lost 3 bases and the V segment lost 2 bases, leaving 2 bases of the junction unmatched.